The 26 T cell receptor beta chains below come from one sample, sequenced in a study of T cells in Graves' hyperthyroidism and ophthalmopathy. RNA transcripts gave rise to amplified TCR beta CDR3 regions. The TCR CDR3 was amplified in a first-round RT-PCR using the HTBI primer set. TCRdb redid the calling of the multiplex PCR reads with MiXCR, one entry per CDR3 protein. This table has 500,000 to 600,000 distinct CDR3 sequences, roughly 17% appearing once. Sequencing used blood. Source of these receptors: a woman under 30 with Graves' hyperthyroidism.

This clonotype was recorded many times. The chain combines TRBV9 with TRBJ2-3; D possibly corresponds to TRBD2 (5 bases). The CDR3 is made up of 14 amino acids. Germline loops: CDR1 SGDLS, CDR2 YYNGEE. Trimming removed 1 base at V and 4 bases at J, with 10 bases between. CDR3 DNA: TGTGCCAGCAGCGTAAGTCTGAGGGCAGATACGCAGTATTTT. It encodes CASSVSLRADTQYF.

The V and J genes are TRBV7-8 and TRBJ1-5; D remains unclear. Trimming left V 5 bases short and J 0 bases short, with 11 bases between. CDR1 is SGHVS and CDR2 is FQNEAQ in the germline V gene. CDR3 size: 15 residues. CDR3 amino acids: CASSKEPYSNQPQHF. In DNA, the CDR3 is TGTGCCAGCAGCAAGGAACCTTATAGCAATCAGCCCCAGCATTTT.

This chain uses TRBV29-1 with TRBJ2-7, with D possibly being TRBD2 (6 bases). The V and J ends lost 8 bases and 6 bases respectively, with 17 bases between them. CDR1 is SQVTM, CDR2 ANQGSEA, per germline. The CDR3 covers 12 residues. This CDR3 is CSLRDSLGEQYF. The CDR3 DNA sequence: TGCAGCCTACGGGACTCACTGGGCGAGCAGTACTTC.

This clonotype has only a few counts. V usage is TRBV5-8 and J usage is TRBJ2-3; D is ambiguous. Germline CDR1 reads SGHTS; CDR2 reads YDEGEE. The V gene lost 1 base and the J gene lost 10 bases, with 10 bases spanning the gap. CDR3 length: 12 amino acids. CDR3 sequence reads: CASSLPEKAQYF. Here the CDR3 DNA reads TGTGCCAGCAGCTTGCCGGAGAAGGCGCAGTATTTT.

This clonotype was observed at least ten times. The V call is TRBV28, the J call TRBJ2-7; possibly TRBD1 or TRBD2 for D (5 bases each). The CDR3 is made up of 14 amino acids. Between the trimmed V and J ends, which lost 6 bases and 5 bases, there was a span of 17 bases. Germline-derived CDR1 and CDR2 are MDHEN and SYDVKM. The CDR3 sequence: CASRVWTPGHEQYF. The CDR3 DNA sequence: TGTGCCAGCAGGGTGTGGACGCCGGGGCACGAGCAGTACTTC.

The genes are TRBV24-1 and TRBJ2-7; 10 positions agree with TRBD1. The CDR3 consists of 15 residues. The V segment lost 4 bases and the J segment 0 bases; nucleotides outside the gene matches: 2. Germline loops: CDR1 KGHDR, CDR2 SFDVKD. CDR3 DNA: TGTGCCACCAGTGACGGACAGGGGGTCTCCTACGAGCAGTACTTC. Encoded protein: CATSDGQGVSYEQYF.

This clonotype was counted at least ten times. The chain joins TRBV20-1 to TRBJ1-6; D is unclear. Trimming left V 6 bases short and J 0 bases short, with 9 bases between. CDR3 length equals 14 residues. Germline V gene data show CDR1 as DFQATT and CDR2 as SNEGSKA (reference sequence). The CDR3 protein is CSAHSGSYNSPLHF. CDR3 nucleotide sequence: TGCAGTGCCCATTCGGGCTCCTATAATTCACCCCTCCACTTT.

This clonotype was detected ten times or more. The chain carries TRBV9 and TRBJ2-1; D may be TRBD1 or TRBD2 (5 bases each). Deletions cut 4 bases from V and 4 bases from J, with 12 bases between. This CDR3 has 14 amino acids. Germline V gene data show CDR1 as SGDLS and CDR2 as YYNGEE. The chain's CDR3 is CASSFRDLYNEQFF. CDR3 coding DNA: TGTGCCAGCAGCTTCCGGGACCTATACAATGAGCAGTTCTTC.

The rearrangement links TRBV4-2 to TRBJ2-1; 9 bases map to TRBD1. From germline, CDR1 is LGHNA and CDR2 YNFKEQ. V was pared by 4 bases and J by 4 bases, with 8 bases of the junction left unmatched. CDR3 length: 16 amino acids. In DNA form, the CDR3 reads TGTGCCAGCAGCCGGACCCGGGACAGGGAGTACAATGAGCAGTTCTTC. Protein sequence: CASSRTRDREYNEQFF.

The rearrangement uses TRBV30 and TRBJ2-7; tentatively, D is TRBD1 or TRBD2 (6 bases each). Germline CDR1 is GTSNPN and CDR2 is SVGIG (reference sequence). V was cut by 1 base and J by 0 bases, with 13 bases left in between. The CDR3 spans 15 residues. The CDR3 loop is CAWSAGDRSSYEQYF. The CDR3 region has the DNA TGTGCCTGGAGTGCGGGAGACAGGAGCTCCTACGAGCAGTACTTC.

The chain recombines TRBV19 with TRBJ1-5, with 11 bases matching TRBD1. Germline CDR1 reads LNHDA; CDR2 reads SQIVND (reference sequence). The length of the CDR3 is 15 residues. Trimming removed 5 bases from V and 6 bases from J; junction bases left unmatched: 6. The CDR3 here is CASSQDRGLSQPQHF. DNA for the CDR3: TGTGCCAGTAGTCAGGACAGGGGGCTAAGTCAGCCCCAGCATTTT.

This clonotype was seen ten or more times. The V call is TRBV20-1, the J call TRBJ2-7; no definite D call. Germline values: CDR1 DFQATT, CDR2 SNEGSKA (reference sequence). The CDR3 has 14 amino acids. V was pared by 3 bases and J by 3 bases, with 15 bases between. The chain's CDR3 is CSASRSRDLYEQYF. In DNA, the CDR3 is TGCAGTGCTAGCCGCAGTAGGGATCTCTACGAGCAGTACTTC.

On this clonotype itself: One end of the junction varies from germline; a read error may be responsible. The chain uses TRBV4-1 and TRBJ2-4, with D hard to call. Germline loops: CDR1 MGHRA, CDR2 YSYEKL. The CDR3 spans 15 residues. CDR3 DNA: TGCGCCAGCAGCCAAGATAGGGTCGGCAAAAACATTCGGTACTTC. This translates into CASSQDRVGKNIRYF.

The rearrangement uses TRBV6-4 and TRBJ2-6, with 7 bases fitting TRBD1. The CDR3 length is 16 residues. The germline V gene encodes CDR1 MRHNA and CDR2 SNTAGT. Losses at the gene ends were 2 bases for V and 4 bases for J; bases not matched to a gene: 5. CDR3 bases: TGTGCCAGCAGTGACACAGGGGCGGAAGGGGCCAACGTCCTGACTTTC. Encoded protein: CASSDTGAEGANVLTF.

The chain uses TRBV25-1 and TRBJ2-6, with 7 bases matching TRBD2. Germline lookup yields CDR1 MGHDK and CDR2 SYGVNS. After removal of 7 bases from V and 0 bases from J, the junction contained 6 bases not matched to a gene. The CDR3 is 16 amino acids. Here the CDR3 DNA reads TGTGCCAGCACAGTGGGAGGGTCCTCTGGGGCCAACGTCCTGACTTTC. Protein sequence: CASTVGGSSGANVLTF.

About this clonotype itself: Since a much larger clone is just one base distant, this may be a read error. The chain carries TRBV5-1 and TRBJ2-1; D unresolved. This CDR3 is built from 13 residues. Looked up from germline, CDR1 is SGHRS and CDR2 is YFSETQ. CDR3 sequence: CASSLGEPNKQFF. The CDR3, as DNA: TGCGCCAGCAGCTTGGGGGAACCCAATAAGCAGTTCTTC.

Ten or more counts support this clonotype. V gene TRBV20-1 combines with J gene TRBJ1-1; D unclear. CDR3 length equals 11 residues. Looked up from germline, CDR1 is DFQATT and CDR2 is SNEGSKA (reference sequence). Trimming left V 7 bases short and J 2 bases short, with 8 bases between. CDR3 coding DNA: TGCAGTGGAGCAGGCAACACTGAAGCTTTCTTT. The encoded protein is CSGAGNTEAFF.

Ten or more counts support this clonotype. V gene TRBV12-3 or TRBV12-4 combines with J gene TRBJ1-2, with TRBD1 matching over 8 bases. This CDR3 has 20 amino acids. Trimming cost V 6 bases and J 4 bases; bases outside gene matches: 25. CDR3 coding DNA: TGTGCCAGCAGCAAATCTGGGGTGAGGAAGCTCCCAGGGGGCGGCTATGGCTACACCTTC. Translation gives CASSKSGVRKLPGGGYGYTF.

CDR3 in DNA: TGTGCCAGTAGTATAGTAGGCCAGGCTTCGCATCAGCCCCAGCATTTT. Its protein is CASSIVGQASHQPQHF. This rearrangement joins TRBV19 to TRBJ1-5; D unclear. This CDR3 is built from 16 residues. Germline assignment: CDR1 LNHDA and CDR2 SQIVND (reference sequence). V was clipped by 1 base and J by 5 bases, with 15 bases between them. The full variable domain, with the rest looked up from reference TRBV19 and TRBJ1-5, is DGGITQSPKYLFRKEGQNVTLSCEQNLNHDAMYWYRQDPGQGLRLIYYSQIVNDFQKGDIAEGYSVSREKKESFPLTVTSAQKNPTAFYLCASSIVGQASHQPQHFGDGTRLSIL.

As concerns this clonotype: Mismatch with germline at one junction end may stem from a read error. The chain has TRBV6-4 and TRBJ2-3; no firm D call. In germline, CDR1 is MRHNA, CDR2 SNTAGT. The CDR3 totals 13 residues. CDR3 DNA: TGTGCCACCAGTCGCGAATCTCGAGATACGCAGTATTTT. It specifies CATSRESRDTQYF.

At least ten counts were recorded for this clonotype. The CDR3 DNA is TGTGCCAGCAGCGCCCGCGGGGGCGACGGCAATCAGCCCCAGCATTTT. Amino acid sequence: CASSARGGDGNQPQHF. The chain combines TRBV3-1 with TRBJ1-5, with D possibly TRBD1 on 6 matching bases. The CDR3 has 16 amino acids. Trimming removed 5 bases at V and 2 bases at J, with 16 bases between. In germline, CDR1 is LGHDT, CDR2 YNNKEL (reference sequence). Full variable domain (rest looked up from reference TRBV3-1 and TRBJ1-5): DTAVSQTPKYLVTQMGNDKSIKCEQNLGHDTMYWYKQDSKKFLKIMFSYNNKELIINETVPNRFSPKSPDKAHLNLHINSLELGDSAVYFCASSARGGDGNQPQHFGDGTRLSIL.

This clonotype was seen only a few times. The chain joins TRBV2 to TRBJ1-5; 9 positions match TRBD1. This CDR3 comprises 15 residues. Unmatched junction bases numbered 3, after V lost 6 bases and J lost 0 bases. Per germline, CDR1 SNHLY and CDR2 FYNNEI. CDR3 region: CASSGTGRSNQPQHF. The DNA for the CDR3 is TGTGCCAGCAGCGGGACAGGGCGTAGCAATCAGCCCCAGCATTTT.

CDR3 DNA sequence: TGTGCCAGCAGCTTAGAGGCTATGGAGACCCAGTACTTC. Its translation: CASSLEAMETQYF. V is TRBV7-9 and J is TRBJ2-5; D is ambiguous. Germline CDR1 is SEHNR and CDR2 is FQNEAQ (reference sequence). The CDR3 sequence is 13 residues long. V lost 1 base to trimming and J lost 5 bases, with 8 bases between them.

The chain uses TRBV12-3 or TRBV12-4 and TRBJ1-6, with a possible D match to TRBD1 (5 bases). The germline V and J ends were trimmed by 7 bases and 5 bases, with 12 bases remaining between them. This CDR3 has 14 residues. DNA of the CDR3: TGTGCCAGCACCCTCACAGGAAATAATTCACCCCTCCACTTT. It yields the protein CASTLTGNNSPLHF.

Only a few counts were recorded for this clonotype. The chain joins TRBV24-1 to TRBJ2-7; 8 bases line up with TRBD1. The trim removed 3 bases at V and 5 bases at J, leaving 8 bases unmatched. The CDR3 runs 15 residues. Germline CDR1 is KGHDR and CDR2 is SFDVKD. CDR3 residues: CATSDGTGFPHEQYF. CDR3 nucleotides: TGTGCCACCAGTGATGGGACAGGTTTCCCCCACGAGCAGTACTTC.

The CDR3 loop reads CASSFSLGTNGANVLTF. As DNA, the CDR3 is TGTGCCAGCAGTTTCTCTCTCGGGACAAATGGGGCCAACGTCCTGACTTTC. The chain recombines TRBV12-3 or TRBV12-4 with TRBJ2-6; tentative D call: TRBD1 (6 bases). V dropped 3 bases and J dropped 3 bases, with 15 bases sitting between them. This CDR3 contains 17 residues.